What follows is one T cell receptor (beta chain) and its context. This clone has more than one count but fewer than ten. Its antigen is still unknown. The record has no base qualities; no much larger clone is one base away. Cut back by 4 bases and 5 bases, the V and J ends lie 11 bases apart. The CDR3 numbers 13 residues from cysteine through phenylalanine. Only CDR3 DNA remains: 39 bases, in frame from the first base. From a lookup of the germline V gene (reference sequence), CDR1 and CDR2 are SEHNR and FQNEAQ. Using the deep immunoSEQ assay, TCR CDR3 regions were amplified from genomic DNA by multiplex PCR. Extracted genomic DNA from each cell subset was spread evenly across all wells of several immunoSEQ 96-well plates, with each plate serving as a replicate. Each replicate PCR for sorted subsets received about 0.2 ug genomic DNA, equal to tens of thousands of T cell genomes. Purified libraries were measured with a Qubit 3.0 fluorometer, size-checked on a Bioanalyzer 2100, and measured again with the KAPA Library Quantification kit. Every immunoSEQ 96-well plate was sequenced on a dedicated single-read 150-cycle Illumina NextSeq 550 flow cell. As for the original processing: Because only junctional sequences without quality scores were contained in the immunoSEQ output, filtering matching that applied to full-length reads could not be performed. Sequences were annotated with PyIR, a Python wrapper for IgBLAST v1.9, using IMGT germline references to assign V/J genes and CDR3. Reads were filtered out if the reads had weak V/J assignments (E-value above 1e-6), no CDR3, stop codons, out-of-frame junctions, or ambiguous translated residues. V3J clonotypes were defined as sequences sharing an identical inferred V gene, J gene, and CDR3 amino acid sequence. The percentage overlap between two repertoires was calculated by dividing the number of shared unique clonotypes by the size of the smaller repertoire. Three approaches were used to assess repertoire richness: RTK rarefaction, the Chao1 estimator, and Recon v2.1 estimates of unobserved clonotypes. For all TCRbeta clonotypes obtained by the gDNA method from a few donors, generation probabilities were computed with OLGA. The source is immuneACCESS, and TCRdb retained only in-frame sequences with V and J called. Part of the clones is not carried over; for the studies checked, unresolved V genes explain less than half of this, and the remainder is unexplained. The DNA gave D and trimming, while V, J and clone size come from that table. For this sample there are about 2.4 million clones; approximately 93% appear just once. The ten largest clones take up roughly 0.39% of the sample.

The sample belongs to a study of shared clonotypes between healthy human individuals (dated by TCRdb to about 2020). Concerning the study at large: The cohort comprised two women and a few men aged 18 to 49 years. For each donor, CD4 naive and CD4 memory were each given three plates, CD8 naive was given two plates, and CD8 memory was given one plate. Between about 0.94 and 8.9 billion PBMCs per donor were obtained by leukapheresis. To estimate repertoire size and how much clonotypes are shared between individuals, the study performed deep sequencing of blood TCR repertoires from a few healthy adults. Libraries were prepared and TCR repertoires were sequenced by different laboratories using diverse techniques, in order to increase sequencing depth and limit assay-specific biases. Overall study results and their limits: Compared with non-shared clonotypes, clonotypes shared by all four sorted-subset donors had higher generation probabilities. Naive subsets generally had larger estimated clonotype richness than memory subsets did. Incomplete sequencing was indicated by rarefaction of sorted-subset datasets, despite the large sequencing depth. Approximately 4.8% of naive CD4, approximately 3.7% of naive CD8, approximately 2% of memory CD4, and 0.35% to 0.5% of memory CD8 clonotypes were shared across a few donors. Sampling was limited to blood, and TCR repertoires in tissue likely differ from TCR repertoires in blood. Pairwise subsampling indicated that sequencing depth was expected to affect the degree of clonotype sharing among donors. The small number of donors limited the genetic and exposure-history diversity represented.

The donors were healthy, HIV-negative adults who had no recently reported acute infections or vaccinations. All donors were Caucasian adults living in Nashville, Tennessee, USA. Magnetic negative selection was used to enrich CD4+ T cells, after which naive cells were positively selected on CD45RA and the negative fraction became the memory subset. Blood was obtained by leukapheresis, after which PBMCs were separated by Ficoll-Histopaque density gradient centrifugation and cryopreserved in liquid nitrogen vapor phase. Purity and quantity of every magnetically sorted T cell population were checked by analytical flow cytometry. Genomic DNA was isolated from every sorted fraction and measured by UV absorbance on a Nanodrop 2000c.

Sequenced: naive CD4+ T cells from PBMCs. Reading the label with the study, this specimen's cell subset or site is: CD45RA+ positively selected. This receptor was obtained from a man younger than 35 in good health. Some clones in this sample may be carry-over from other donors' samples. The chain was built from TRBV7-9 and TRBJ1-2, with the D gene not confidently named. The DNA sequence is TGTGCCAGCAGCTCCCCTGGAGGGTATGGCTACACCTTC. The translation is CASSSPGGYGYTF.